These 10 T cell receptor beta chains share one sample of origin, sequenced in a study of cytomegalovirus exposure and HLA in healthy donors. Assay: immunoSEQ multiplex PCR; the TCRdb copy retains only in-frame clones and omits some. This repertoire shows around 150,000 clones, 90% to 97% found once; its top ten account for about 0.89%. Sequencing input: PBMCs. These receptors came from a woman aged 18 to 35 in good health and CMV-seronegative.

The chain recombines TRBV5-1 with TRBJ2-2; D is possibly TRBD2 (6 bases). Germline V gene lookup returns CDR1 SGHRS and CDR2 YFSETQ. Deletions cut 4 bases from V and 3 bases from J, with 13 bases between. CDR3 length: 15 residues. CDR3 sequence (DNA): TGCGCCAGCAGCATGGCTAGCGCAGACACCGGGGAGCTGTTTTTT. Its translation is CASSMASADTGELFF.

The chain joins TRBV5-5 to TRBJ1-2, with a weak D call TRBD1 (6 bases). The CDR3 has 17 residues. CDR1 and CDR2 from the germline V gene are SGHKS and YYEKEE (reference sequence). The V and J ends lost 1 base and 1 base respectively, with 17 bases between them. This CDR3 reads CASSLRSTGLLNYGYTF. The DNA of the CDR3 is TGTGCCAGCAGCTTGAGGTCGACAGGTCTACTTAACTATGGCTACACCTTC.

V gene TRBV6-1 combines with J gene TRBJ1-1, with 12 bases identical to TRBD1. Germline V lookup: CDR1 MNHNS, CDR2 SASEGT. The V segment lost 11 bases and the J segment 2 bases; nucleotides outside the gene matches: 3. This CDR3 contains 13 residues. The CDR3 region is CAGDRGRNTEAFF. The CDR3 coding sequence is TGTGCCGGGGACAGGGGGCGAAACACTGAAGCTTTCTTT.

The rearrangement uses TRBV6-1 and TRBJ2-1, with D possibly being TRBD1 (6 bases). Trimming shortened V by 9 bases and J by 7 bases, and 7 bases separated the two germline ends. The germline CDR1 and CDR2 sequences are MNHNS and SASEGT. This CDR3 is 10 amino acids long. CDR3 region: CASTGNEQFF. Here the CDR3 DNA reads TGTGCCAGTACAGGGAATGAGCAGTTCTTC.

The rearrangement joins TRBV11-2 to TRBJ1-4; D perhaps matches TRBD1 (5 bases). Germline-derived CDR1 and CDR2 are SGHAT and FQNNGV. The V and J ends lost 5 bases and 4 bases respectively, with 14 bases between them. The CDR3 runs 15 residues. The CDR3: CASSLSGGDNEKLFF. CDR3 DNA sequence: TGTGCCAGCAGCCTTTCCGGGGGGGATAATGAAAAACTGTTTTTT.

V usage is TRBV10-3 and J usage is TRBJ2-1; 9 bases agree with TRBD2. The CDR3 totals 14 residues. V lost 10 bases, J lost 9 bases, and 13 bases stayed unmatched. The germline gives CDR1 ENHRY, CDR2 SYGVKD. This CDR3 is CANSGAGGRGEQFF. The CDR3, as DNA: TGTGCCAACTCTGGAGCGGGGGGCAGGGGTGAGCAGTTCTTC.

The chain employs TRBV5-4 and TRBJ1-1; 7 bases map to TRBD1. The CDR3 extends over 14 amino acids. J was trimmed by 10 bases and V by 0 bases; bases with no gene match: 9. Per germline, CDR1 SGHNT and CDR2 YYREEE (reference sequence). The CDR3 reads CASSLDQGVPLAFF. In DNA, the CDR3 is TGTGCCAGCAGCTTGGATCAGGGGGTTCCTTTAGCTTTCTTT.

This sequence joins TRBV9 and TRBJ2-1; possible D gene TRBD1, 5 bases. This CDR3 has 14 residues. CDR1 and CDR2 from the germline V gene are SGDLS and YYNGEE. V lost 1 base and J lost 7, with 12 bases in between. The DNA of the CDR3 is TGTGCCAGCAGCGTACTGGGGCTCGGGAATGAGCAGTTCTTC. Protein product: CASSVLGLGNEQFF.

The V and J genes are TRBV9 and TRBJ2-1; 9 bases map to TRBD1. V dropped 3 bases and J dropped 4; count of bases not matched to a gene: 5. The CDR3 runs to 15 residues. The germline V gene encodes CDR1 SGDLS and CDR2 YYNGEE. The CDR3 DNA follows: TGTGCCAGCAGCGCCGGGACAGGGAATTACAATGAGCAGTTCTTC. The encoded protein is CASSAGTGNYNEQFF.

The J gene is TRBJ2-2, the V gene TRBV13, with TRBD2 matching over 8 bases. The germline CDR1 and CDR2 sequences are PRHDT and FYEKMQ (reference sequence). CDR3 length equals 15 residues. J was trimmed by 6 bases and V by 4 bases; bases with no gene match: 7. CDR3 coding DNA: TGTGCCAGCAGCTATGGGCTAGCGGGCGCCGGGGAGCTGTTTTTT. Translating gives CASSYGLAGAGELFF.